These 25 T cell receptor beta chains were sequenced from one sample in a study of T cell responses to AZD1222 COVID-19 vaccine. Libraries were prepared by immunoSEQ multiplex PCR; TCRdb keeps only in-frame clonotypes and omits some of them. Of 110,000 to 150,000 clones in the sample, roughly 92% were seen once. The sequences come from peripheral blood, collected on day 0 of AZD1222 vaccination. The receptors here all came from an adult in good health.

In DNA form, the CDR3 reads TGTGCCAGCAGCGCCCAAACAGGGTCCAGCCTCCACTTT. Its protein is CASSAQTGSSLHF. The genes are TRBV7-6 and TRBJ1-6, with D perhaps TRBD1 (6 bases). Germline values: CDR1 SGHVS, CDR2 FNYEAQ. V was trimmed by 5 bases and J by 15 bases, leaving 17 bases between them. This CDR3 has 13 residues.

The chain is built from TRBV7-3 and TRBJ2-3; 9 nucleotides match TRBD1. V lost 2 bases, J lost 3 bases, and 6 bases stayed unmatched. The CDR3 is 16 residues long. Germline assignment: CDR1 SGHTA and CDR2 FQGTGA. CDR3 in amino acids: CASSLGTGTATDTQYF. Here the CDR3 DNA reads TGTGCCAGCAGCTTAGGGACAGGGACTGCGACAGATACGCAGTATTTT.

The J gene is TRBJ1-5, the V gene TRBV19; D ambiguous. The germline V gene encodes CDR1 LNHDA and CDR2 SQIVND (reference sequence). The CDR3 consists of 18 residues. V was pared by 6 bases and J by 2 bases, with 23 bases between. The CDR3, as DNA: TGTGCCAGTAGACCTCGCCATGGAGGGCAGGTCGGCAATCAGCCCCAGCATTTT. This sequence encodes CASRPRHGGQVGNQPQHF.

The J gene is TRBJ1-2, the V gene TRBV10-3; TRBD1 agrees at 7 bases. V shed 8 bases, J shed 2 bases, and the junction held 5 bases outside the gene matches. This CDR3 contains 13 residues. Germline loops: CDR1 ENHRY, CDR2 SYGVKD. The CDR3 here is CAIWDSLNYGYTF. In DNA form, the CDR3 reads TGTGCCATCTGGGACAGCCTCAACTATGGCTACACCTTC.

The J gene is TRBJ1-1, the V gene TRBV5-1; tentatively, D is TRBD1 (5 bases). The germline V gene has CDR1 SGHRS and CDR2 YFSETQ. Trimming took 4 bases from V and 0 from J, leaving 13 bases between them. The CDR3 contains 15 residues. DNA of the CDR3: TGCGCCAGCAGCAACCACGGGGGGGTGAACACTGAAGCTTTCTTT. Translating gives CASSNHGGVNTEAFF.

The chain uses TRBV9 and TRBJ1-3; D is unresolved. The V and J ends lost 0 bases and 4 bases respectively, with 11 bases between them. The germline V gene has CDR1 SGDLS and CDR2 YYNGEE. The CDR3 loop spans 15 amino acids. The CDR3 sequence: CASSVGPFGGNTIYF. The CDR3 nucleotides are TGTGCCAGCAGCGTAGGCCCGTTCGGCGGAAACACCATATATTTT. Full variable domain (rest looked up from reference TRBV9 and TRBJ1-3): DSGVTQTPKHLITATGQRVTLRCSPRSGDLSVYWYQQSLDQGLQFLIQYYNGEERAKGNILERFSAQQFPDLHSELNLSSLELGDSALYFCASSVGPFGGNTIYFGEGSWLTVV.

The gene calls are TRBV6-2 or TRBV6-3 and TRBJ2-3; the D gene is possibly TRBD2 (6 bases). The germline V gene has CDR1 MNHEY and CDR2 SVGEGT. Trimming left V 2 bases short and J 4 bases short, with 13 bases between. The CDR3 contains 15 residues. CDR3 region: CASSYREGGADTQYF. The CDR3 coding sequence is TGTGCCAGCAGTTACCGTGAAGGCGGGGCAGATACGCAGTATTTT.

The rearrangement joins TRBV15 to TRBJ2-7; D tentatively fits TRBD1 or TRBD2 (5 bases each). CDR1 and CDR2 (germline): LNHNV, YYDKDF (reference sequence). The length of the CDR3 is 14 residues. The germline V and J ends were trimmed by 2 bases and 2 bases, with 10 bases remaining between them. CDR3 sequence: CATSRWDETYEQYF. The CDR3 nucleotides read TGTGCCACCAGCAGATGGGACGAGACCTACGAGCAGTACTTC.

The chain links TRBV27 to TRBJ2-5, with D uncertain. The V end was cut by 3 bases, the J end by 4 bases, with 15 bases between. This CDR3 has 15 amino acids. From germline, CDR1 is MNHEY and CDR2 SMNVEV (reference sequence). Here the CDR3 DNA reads TGTGCCAGCAGTTTCCTGGCAGGTGAGAGAGAGACCCAGTACTTC. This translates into CASSFLAGERETQYF.

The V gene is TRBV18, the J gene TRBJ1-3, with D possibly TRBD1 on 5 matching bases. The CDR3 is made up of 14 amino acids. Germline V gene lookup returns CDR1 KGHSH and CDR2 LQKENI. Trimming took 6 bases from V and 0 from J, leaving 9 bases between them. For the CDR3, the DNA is TGTGCCAGCTCTGTAGACAGCTCTGGAAACACCATATATTTT. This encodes CASSVDSSGNTIYF.

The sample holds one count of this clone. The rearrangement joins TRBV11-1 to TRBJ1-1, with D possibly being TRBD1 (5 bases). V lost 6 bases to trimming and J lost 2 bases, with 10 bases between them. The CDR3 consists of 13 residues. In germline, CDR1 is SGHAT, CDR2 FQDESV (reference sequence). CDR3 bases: TGTGCCAGCAGGACGACAGATAACACTGAAGCTTTCTTT. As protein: CASRTTDNTEAFF.

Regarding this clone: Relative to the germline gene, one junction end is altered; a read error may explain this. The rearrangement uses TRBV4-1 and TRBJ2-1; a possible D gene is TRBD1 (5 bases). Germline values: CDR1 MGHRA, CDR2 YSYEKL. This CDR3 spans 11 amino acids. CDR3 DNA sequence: TGCGCCAGCAGCTCGCAGGGTGAGAAGTTCTTC. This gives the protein CASSSQGEKFF.

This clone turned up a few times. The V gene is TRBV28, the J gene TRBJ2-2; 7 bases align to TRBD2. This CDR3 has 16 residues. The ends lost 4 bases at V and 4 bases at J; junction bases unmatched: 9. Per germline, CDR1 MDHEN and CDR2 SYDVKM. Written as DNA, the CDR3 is TGTGCCAGCAGTTCCCAGCGGGACGTATCCACCGGGGAGCTGTTTTTT. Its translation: CASSSQRDVSTGELFF.

The CDR3 is CASTHPWDTLSNQPQHF. The CDR3 nucleotides are TGTGCCAGCACGCACCCGTGGGACACCCTTAGCAATCAGCCCCAGCATTTT. The chain combines TRBV28 with TRBJ1-5, with D possibly TRBD1 on 6 matching bases. The CDR3 consists of 17 residues. Germline CDR1 and CDR2: MDHEN and SYDVKM. V gave up 7 bases and J gave up 0 bases, with 19 bases separating them.

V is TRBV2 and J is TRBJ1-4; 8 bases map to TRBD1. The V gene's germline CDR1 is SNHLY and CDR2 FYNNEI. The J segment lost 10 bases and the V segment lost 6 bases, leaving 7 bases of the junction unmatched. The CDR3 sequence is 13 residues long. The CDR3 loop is CASSLGQGGKLFF. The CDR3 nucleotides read TGTGCCAGCAGCCTCGGACAGGGCGGAAAACTGTTTTTT.

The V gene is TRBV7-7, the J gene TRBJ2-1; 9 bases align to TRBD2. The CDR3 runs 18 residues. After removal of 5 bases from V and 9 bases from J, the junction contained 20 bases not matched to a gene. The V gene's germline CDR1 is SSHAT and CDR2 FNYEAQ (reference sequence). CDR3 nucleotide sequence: TGTGCCAGCAGCGCCCACCCGTTGACTAGCGGAGGGGGTGGTGAGCAGTTCTTC. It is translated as CASSAHPLTSGGGGEQFF.

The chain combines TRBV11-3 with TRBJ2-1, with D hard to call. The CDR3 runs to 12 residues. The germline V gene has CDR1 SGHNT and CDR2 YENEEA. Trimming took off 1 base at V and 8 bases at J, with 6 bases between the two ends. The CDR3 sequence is CASSLADHEQFF. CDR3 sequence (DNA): TGTGCCAGCAGCTTAGCGGACCATGAGCAGTTCTTC.

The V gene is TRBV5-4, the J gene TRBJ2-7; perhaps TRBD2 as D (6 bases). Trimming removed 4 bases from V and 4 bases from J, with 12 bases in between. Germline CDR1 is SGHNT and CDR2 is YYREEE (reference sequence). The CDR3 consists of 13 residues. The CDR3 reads CASSRGTSYEQYF. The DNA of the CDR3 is TGTGCCAGCAGCCGGGGGACTTCTTACGAGCAGTACTTC.

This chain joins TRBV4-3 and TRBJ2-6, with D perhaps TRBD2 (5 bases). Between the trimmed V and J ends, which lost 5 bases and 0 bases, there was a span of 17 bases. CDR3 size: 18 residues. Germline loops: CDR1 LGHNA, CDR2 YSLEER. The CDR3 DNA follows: TGCGCCAGCAGCTTCCACCTAGCCCAGGCCTCTGGGGCCAACGTCCTGACTTTC. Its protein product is CASSFHLAQASGANVLTF.

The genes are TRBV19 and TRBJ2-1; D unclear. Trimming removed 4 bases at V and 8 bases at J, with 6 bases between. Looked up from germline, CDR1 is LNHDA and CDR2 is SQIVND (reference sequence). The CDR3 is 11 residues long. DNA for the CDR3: TGTGCCAGTAGTACCCCCCATGAGCAGTTCTTC. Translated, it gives CASSTPHEQFF.

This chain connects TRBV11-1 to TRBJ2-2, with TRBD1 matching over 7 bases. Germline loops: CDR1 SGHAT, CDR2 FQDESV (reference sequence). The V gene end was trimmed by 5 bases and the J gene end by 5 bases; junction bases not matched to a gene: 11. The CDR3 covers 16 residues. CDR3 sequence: CASSLPGTEKTGELFF. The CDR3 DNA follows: TGTGCCAGCAGCCTACCCGGGACAGAAAAAACCGGGGAGCTGTTTTTT.

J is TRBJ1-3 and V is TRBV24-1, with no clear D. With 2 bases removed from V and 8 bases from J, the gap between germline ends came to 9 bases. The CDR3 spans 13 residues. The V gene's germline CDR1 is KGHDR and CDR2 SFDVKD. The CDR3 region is CATSDSGRDTIYF. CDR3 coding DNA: TGTGCCACCAGTGATTCGGGGAGAGACACCATATATTTT.

Here the CDR3 reads CASLPGLGETQYF. The CDR3 DNA sequence: TGTGCCAGTCTGCCTGGGTTGGGGGAGACCCAGTACTTC. The rearrangement uses TRBV3-1 (or the pseudogene TRBV3-2) and TRBJ2-5; D gene ambiguous. The CDR3 extends over 13 amino acids. Trimming left V 9 bases short and J 5 bases short, with 16 bases between. CDR1 LGHDT and CDR2 YNNKEL come from the germline V gene (reference sequence).

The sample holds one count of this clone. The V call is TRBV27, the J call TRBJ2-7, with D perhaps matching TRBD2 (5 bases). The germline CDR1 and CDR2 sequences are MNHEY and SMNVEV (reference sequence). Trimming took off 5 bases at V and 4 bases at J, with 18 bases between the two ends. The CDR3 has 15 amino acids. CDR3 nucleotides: TGTGCCAGCAGTCCCCGCGGAGACGCGGGTTACGAGCAGTACTTC. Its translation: CASSPRGDAGYEQYF.

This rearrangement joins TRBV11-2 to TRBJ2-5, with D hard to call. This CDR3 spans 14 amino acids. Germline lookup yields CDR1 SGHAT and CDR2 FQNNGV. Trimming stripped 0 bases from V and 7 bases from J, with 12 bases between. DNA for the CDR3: TGTGCCAGCAGCTTAGATTCGGGTTATGGGACCCAGTACTTC. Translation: CASSLDSGYGTQYF.